The text below deals with one T cell receptor (beta chain). These data are taken from a study of siplizumab effects on memory and regulatory T cells. Some clones are missing from TCRdb's copy, which holds only in-frame ones; the method was immunoSEQ multiplex PCR. Of around 100,000 clones listed, approximately 91% are singletons. CDR1 is SGHTS, CDR2 YDEGEE, per germline. The V end was cut by 0 bases, the J end by 1 base, with 4 bases between. The CDR3 has 13 residues. The sequencing sample was made of CD4+ T cells sorted from blood. V and J are TRBV5-8 and TRBJ1-1; D ambiguous. The sequence derives from a human donor in good health. DNA for the CDR3: TGTGCCAGCAGCTTGGCGTGGAACACTGAAGCTTTCTTT. It translates to CASSLAWNTEAFF. The full variable domain, with the rest looked up from reference TRBV5-8 and TRBJ1-1, is EAGVTQSPTHLIKTRGQQATLRCSPISGHTSVYWYQQALGLGLQFLLWYDEGEERNRGNFPPRFSGRQFPNYSSELNVNALELEDSALYLCASSLAWNTEAFFGQGTRLTVV.